This entry lists 9 T cell receptor beta chains sequenced from one sample in a study of blood T cell repertoires in COVID-19. Libraries were prepared by immunoSEQ multiplex PCR; TCRdb keeps only in-frame clonotypes and omits some of them. The sample contains 140,000 or so clones, about 89% of which appear only once. The sequenced sample was PBMCs or T cells enriched from blood (not recorded which). These receptor sequences come from a man in his sixties who had recovered from COVID-19.

V gene TRBV3-1 (or the pseudogene TRBV3-2) combines with J gene TRBJ2-6; 7 nucleotides line up with TRBD1. This CDR3 spans 15 amino acids. The J segment lost 2 bases and the V segment lost 4 bases, leaving 2 bases of the junction unmatched. Germline V CDR1 and CDR2: LGHDT, YNNKEL (reference sequence). For the CDR3, the DNA is TGTGCCAGCAGCCTAGGGGGCACTGGGGCCAACGTCCTGACTTTC. The encoded protein is CASSLGGTGANVLTF.

The chain couples TRBV24-1 to TRBJ2-2; 7 nucleotides line up with TRBD1. The CDR3 sequence is 14 residues long. Germline loops: CDR1 KGHDR, CDR2 SFDVKD. V dropped 6 bases and J dropped 1; count of bases not matched to a gene: 1. The CDR3 DNA follows: TGTGCCACCAGTTACAGGGGGAACACCGGGGAGCTGTTTTTT. The encoded protein is CATSYRGNTGELFF.

This clone occurred once. The chain couples TRBV28 to TRBJ1-2; a weak D match, TRBD1 (5 bases). The V end was cut by 3 bases, the J end by 5 bases, with 19 bases between. CDR3 length: 16 amino acids. The germline gives CDR1 MDHEN, CDR2 SYDVKM. This chain's CDR3 is CASSFGGGAPGYGYTF. Written as DNA, the CDR3 is TGTGCCAGCAGTTTCGGAGGAGGGGCCCCTGGGTATGGCTACACCTTC.

The chain joins TRBV28 to TRBJ2-7, with D possibly TRBD2 on 5 matching bases. Trimming removed 3 bases at V and 3 bases at J, with 12 bases between. The CDR3 extends over 14 amino acids. CDR1 is MDHEN, CDR2 SYDVKM, per germline. The DNA for the CDR3 is TGTGCCAGCAGTTTCCAAGGACGGGGCTACGAGCAGTACTTC. Its translation is CASSFQGRGYEQYF.

CDR3 DNA: TGTGCCAGCAGCCCAAACCAGGGGGTGCAAGAGACCCAGTACTTC. This sequence encodes CASSPNQGVQETQYF. This chain joins TRBV7-8 and TRBJ2-5, with TRBD1 matching 7 bases. Per germline, CDR1 SGHVS and CDR2 FQNEAQ. J gave up 2 bases and V 5 bases, and 8 bases lay outside the gene matches. The CDR3 totals 15 residues.

This clone occurred once. The chain is built from TRBV5-5 and TRBJ1-2; D may be TRBD1 (5 bases). Looked up from germline, CDR1 is SGHKS and CDR2 is YYEKEE (reference sequence). This CDR3 comprises 14 residues. V was pared by 2 bases and J by 2 bases, with 10 bases between. CDR3: CASSFGHLNYGYTF. CDR3 DNA sequence: TGTGCCAGCAGCTTCGGACATCTAAACTATGGCTACACCTTC.

J is TRBJ2-7 and V is TRBV7-3; TRBD1 agrees at 7 bases. V lost 5 bases, J lost 3 bases, and 13 bases stayed unmatched. The CDR3 extends over 16 amino acids. Germline V lookup: CDR1 SGHTA, CDR2 FQGTGA. CDR3 loop: CASSTQQGTRIYEQYF. CDR3 nucleotide sequence: TGTGCCAGCAGCACCCAACAGGGGACGCGAATCTACGAGCAGTACTTC.

V gene TRBV28 combines with J gene TRBJ1-2; D ambiguous. The CDR3 totals 14 residues. CDR1 is MDHEN, CDR2 SYDVKM, per germline. Trimming cost V 10 bases and J 8 bases, with 23 bases left between them. The CDR3 DNA reads TGTGCCACGCGGGCTGAGGTACCTCCTTGGGGCTACACCTTC. Amino acid sequence: CATRAEVPPWGYTF.

The chain combines TRBV6-4 with TRBJ1-1; TRBD1 agrees at 9 bases. The germline V gene has CDR1 MRHNA and CDR2 SNTAGT. This CDR3 contains 13 residues. The ends lost 10 bases at V and 3 bases at J; junction bases unmatched: 6. In DNA, the CDR3 is TGTGCCACGCGGGACAGGGCTCACACTGAAGCTTTCTTT. It yields the protein CATRDRAHTEAFF.